This T cell receptor (beta chain) was sequenced during a study of blood T cell repertoires in COVID-19. The CDR3 consists of 16 residues. Assay used: immunoSEQ multiplex PCR; TCRdb lists only in-frame clones, some missing. Of 300,000 to 450,000 clones listed, 81% are singletons. This sequence was found in a human donor with acute or convalescent COVID-19. The donor label of this sample is uncertain. This chain connects TRBV1 to TRBJ2-3; the table names TRBD1, a call not compared with the DNA. TRBV1 is labeled a pseudogene. Sequenced material: peripheral blood. The CDR3: CTSSQDCRDNTDTQYF. In nucleotides, the CDR3 is TGCACCAGCAGCCAAGATTGTCGGGACAACACAGATACGCAGTATTTT.